These 22 T cell receptor beta chains came from one sample sequenced in a study of cytomegalovirus exposure and HLA in healthy donors. With 60 Vbeta and 13 Jbeta primers, the PCR was carried out. Repertoires were generated with immunoSEQ multiplex PCR, while TCRdb's copy carries only in-frame clones and drops some. Of about 110,000 clones in the sample, under 85% are singletons; the top ten hold approximately 8.4%. Sequenced input: PBMCs. These receptors all come from a man aged 40-49 years in good health and CMV-seronegative.

The genes are TRBV14 and TRBJ2-1; D perhaps matches TRBD1 (6 bases). The CDR3 extends over 18 amino acids. Germline CDR1 SGHDN, CDR2 FVKESK. Trimming left V 5 bases short and J 5 bases short, with 25 bases between. The CDR3 is CASSWIGAGDVGNNEQFF. The CDR3 coding sequence is TGTGCCAGCAGCTGGATTGGGGCAGGGGATGTGGGAAACAATGAGCAGTTCTTC.

Points on this clone: A junction boundary mismatches the germline segment, possibly from a read error. The V and J genes are TRBV5-4 and TRBJ1-2, with 12 bases fitting TRBD1. The CDR3 has 16 residues. Germline V gene sequence: CDR1 SGHNT, CDR2 YYREEE (reference sequence). The CDR3 nucleotides are TGTACCAGCAGCCAGATAATGGGACAGGGGGCGATTGGCTACACCTTC. Amino acids: CTSSQIMGQGAIGYTF.

This chain links TRBV5-6 with TRBJ1-6; D gene unclear. The germline V and J ends were trimmed by 0 bases and 15 bases, with 16 bases remaining between them. This CDR3 is built from 14 residues. CDR1 and CDR2 from the germline V gene are SGHDT and YYEEEE. CDR3 in DNA: TGTGCCAGCAGCTTGGGTGCAGGCCGTACGATCCTCCACTTT. This sequence encodes CASSLGAGRTILHF.

The chain has TRBV5-1 and TRBJ1-2; D unresolved. The CDR3 has 15 residues. V gave up 4 bases and J gave up 4 bases, with 17 bases separating them. Germline assignment: CDR1 SGHRS and CDR2 YFSETQ. CDR3 protein: CASSPQTQRSYGYTF. CDR3 nucleotides: TGCGCCAGCAGCCCCCAAACCCAACGGTCCTATGGCTACACCTTC.

V and J are TRBV9 and TRBJ2-3, with 10 bases aligning to TRBD2. Per the germline V gene, CDR1 is SGDLS and CDR2 is YYNGEE. With 0 bases clipped from V and 5 bases from J, the junction kept 15 bases outside the gene matches. The CDR3 extends over 19 amino acids. CDR3 bases: TGTGCCAGCAGCGTAGACGCCCCGGGAGCGGGGGGGCCGGGAGATACGCAGTATTTT. Its translation is CASSVDAPGAGGPGDTQYF.

The chain links TRBV5-1 to TRBJ1-1; maybe TRBD1 (6 bases). With 8 bases removed from V and 1 base from J, the gap between germline ends came to 18 bases. CDR1 is SGHRS and CDR2 is YFSETQ in the germline V gene. The CDR3 runs 15 residues. The DNA for the CDR3 is TGCGCCAGGGCCCTATTGGGACATCAGAACACTGAAGCTTTCTTT. It specifies CARALLGHQNTEAFF. Drawing the rest from reference TRBV5-1 and TRBJ1-1, the complete variable domain is KAGVTQTPRYLIKTRGQQVTLSCSPISGHRSVSWYQQTPGQGLQFLFEYFSETQRNKGNFPGRFSGRQFSNSRSEMNVSTLELGDSALYLCARALLGHQNTEAFFGQGTRLTVV.

This sequence joins TRBV15 and TRBJ2-7, with 11 bases lining up with TRBD2. Trimming removed 6 bases from V and 3 bases from J; junction bases left unmatched: 7. The germline V gene encodes CDR1 LNHNV and CDR2 YYDKDF (reference sequence). This CDR3 region has 15 residues. The CDR3 DNA follows: TGTGCCACCAGGAGTACTAGCGGGGGTCTCTACGAGCAGTACTTC. Translating gives CATRSTSGGLYEQYF.

This chain connects TRBV4-1 to TRBJ1-3; D not certain. This CDR3 has 16 amino acids. The V end lost 1 base, the J end lost 0 bases, and 10 bases lay between the germline ends. Germline V gene lookup returns CDR1 MGHRA and CDR2 YSYEKL. The CDR3 sequence is CASSQALTVSGNTIYF. The CDR3 DNA reads as TGCGCCAGCAGCCAAGCTTTAACAGTCTCTGGAAACACCATATATTTT.

The chain links TRBV18 to TRBJ1-1; D not resolved. The CDR3 is made up of 12 amino acids. Trimming stripped 5 bases from V and 3 bases from J, with 7 bases between. From germline, CDR1 is KGHSH and CDR2 LQKENI. As DNA, the CDR3 is TGTGCCAGCTCAGAGGGAGACACTGAAGCTTTCTTT. Translated: CASSEGDTEAFF.

There are a few counts of this clone. The chain carries TRBV5-4 and TRBJ2-1, with a possible D match to TRBD2 (5 bases). The V gene's germline CDR1 is SGHNT and CDR2 YYREEE (reference sequence). The V gene lost 2 bases and the J gene lost 9 bases, with 18 bases spanning the gap. The CDR3 consists of 15 residues. The CDR3 nucleotides are TGTGCCAGCAGCTTAGGAGGTTTAGGTGGTCGTGAGCAGTTCTTC. Protein: CASSLGGLGGREQFF.

About this clone: The sample carries other DNA sequences with the same CDR3. V is TRBV2 and J is TRBJ2-1; D uncertain. V shed 7 bases and J shed 9 bases, with 16 bases lying between them. This CDR3 is 13 amino acids long. Looked up from germline, CDR1 is SNHLY and CDR2 is FYNNEI. Here the CDR3 reads CASTPLPRGEQFF. CDR3 nucleotides: TGTGCCAGCACTCCACTCCCCCGCGGTGAGCAGTTCTTC.

The chain couples TRBV18 to TRBJ2-7; TRBD1 aligns across 12 bases. CDR3 size: 14 residues. Per germline, CDR1 KGHSH and CDR2 LQKENI. The V and J ends lost 6 bases and 7 bases, in that order; junction bases with no gene match: 7. The chain's CDR3 is CASSPGQGAREQYF. The CDR3 DNA sequence: TGTGCCAGCTCTCCGGGACAGGGGGCAAGGGAGCAGTACTTC.

V usage is TRBV7-8 and J usage is TRBJ2-5; 7 bases line up with TRBD2. V was clipped by 5 bases and J by 4 bases; unmatched bases: 4. Per germline, CDR1 SGHVS and CDR2 FQNEAQ. This CDR3 is built from 13 residues. CDR3 DNA: TGTGCCAGCAGCCCGAGGGAGGGAGAGACCCAGTACTTC. Translation gives CASSPREGETQYF.

This clone was found once. The chain recombines TRBV7-9 with TRBJ2-7, with 10 positions matching TRBD1. CDR3 length: 12 amino acids. With 5 bases clipped from V and 6 bases from J, the junction kept 1 base outside the gene matches. Germline V gene sequence: CDR1 SEHNR, CDR2 FQNEAQ (reference sequence). CDR3 protein: CASSRDRGEQYF. The CDR3 DNA sequence: TGTGCCAGCAGCCGGGACAGGGGCGAGCAGTACTTC.

The chain uses TRBV4-3 and TRBJ1-5, with 8 bases that match TRBD1. The V gene's germline CDR1 is LGHNA and CDR2 YSLEER. Germline trimming cut 5 bases from V and 7 bases from J; bases unmatched to any gene: 10. The CDR3 is 15 amino acids. In DNA form, the CDR3 reads TGCGCCAGCAGCACCCGGACAGGGATCGGCCAGCCCCAGCATTTT. Amino acid sequence: CASSTRTGIGQPQHF.

The CDR3 region has the DNA TGTGCCAGCAGTGAAGGGGGGGTGGGGGGAGATACGCAGTATTTT. Protein: CASSEGGVGGDTQYF. The chain couples TRBV2 to TRBJ2-3, with D maybe TRBD2 (6 bases). CDR1 is SNHLY, CDR2 FYNNEI, per germline. The CDR3 extends over 15 amino acids. The V gene lost 1 base and the J gene lost 5 bases, with 13 bases spanning the gap.

In this sample, this clone turned up a few times. The chain carries TRBV7-9 and TRBJ1-1; 11 bases map to TRBD1. The junction had 10 bases not matched to a gene; V was cut back by 4 bases and J by 6 bases. The V gene's germline CDR1 is SEHNR and CDR2 FQNEAQ (reference sequence). The CDR3 spans 16 residues. The CDR3 spells CASSSWTGGIRSEAFF. The CDR3 nucleotides read TGTGCCAGCAGCTCCTGGACAGGGGGCATAAGATCTGAAGCTTTCTTT.

The gene calls are TRBV7-9 and TRBJ2-1; D may be TRBD1 (6 bases). Germline-derived CDR1 and CDR2 are SEHNR and FQNEAQ (reference sequence). This CDR3 is built from 16 residues. V was shortened by 2 bases and J by 1 base, with 12 bases between the two germline ends. The DNA for the CDR3 is TGTGCCAGCAGCTTACGAGGGGGAGTTTCCTACAATGAGCAGTTCTTC. Translating it yields CASSLRGGVSYNEQFF.

The chain joins TRBV7-3 to TRBJ1-6, with D maybe TRBD1 (6 bases). The CDR3 is 14 residues long. Germline values: CDR1 SGHTA, CDR2 FQGTGA. V lost 2 bases, J lost 9 bases, and 11 bases lay in between. The CDR3 DNA is TGTGCCAGCAGCTTAGGGACAATCCCTTCACCCCTCCACTTT. It yields the protein CASSLGTIPSPLHF.

The chain couples TRBV4-2 to TRBJ2-3; 16 bases agree with TRBD2. The V segment lost 0 bases and the J segment 4 bases; nucleotides outside the gene matches: 1. CDR1 and CDR2 from the germline V gene are LGHNA and YNFKEQ. The length of the CDR3 is 17 residues. CDR3 sequence (DNA): TGTGCCAGCAGCCAAGAGGGGACTAGCGGGGGGGCAGATACGCAGTATTTT. Encoded protein: CASSQEGTSGGADTQYF.

The chain has TRBV19 and TRBJ2-2, with 8 bases aligning to TRBD1. Germline values: CDR1 LNHDA, CDR2 SQIVND (reference sequence). CDR3 length equals 16 residues. V dropped 3 bases and J dropped 7; count of bases not matched to a gene: 10. Written as DNA, the CDR3 is TGTGCCAGTAGTATGGTGACAGGGGTGGGTCGCGGGGAGCTGTTTTTT. Translation gives CASSMVTGVGRGELFF.

V gene TRBV5-1 combines with J gene TRBJ2-1, with TRBD1 as a possible D gene (5 bases). Germline values: CDR1 SGHRS, CDR2 YFSETQ. The germline V and J ends were trimmed by 1 base and 10 bases, with 18 bases remaining between them. The CDR3 runs 15 residues. The CDR3 nucleotides read TGCGCCAGCAGCTTGTCACAAGGGCAGGGTAGGGAGCAGTTCTTC. Translated: CASSLSQGQGREQFF.